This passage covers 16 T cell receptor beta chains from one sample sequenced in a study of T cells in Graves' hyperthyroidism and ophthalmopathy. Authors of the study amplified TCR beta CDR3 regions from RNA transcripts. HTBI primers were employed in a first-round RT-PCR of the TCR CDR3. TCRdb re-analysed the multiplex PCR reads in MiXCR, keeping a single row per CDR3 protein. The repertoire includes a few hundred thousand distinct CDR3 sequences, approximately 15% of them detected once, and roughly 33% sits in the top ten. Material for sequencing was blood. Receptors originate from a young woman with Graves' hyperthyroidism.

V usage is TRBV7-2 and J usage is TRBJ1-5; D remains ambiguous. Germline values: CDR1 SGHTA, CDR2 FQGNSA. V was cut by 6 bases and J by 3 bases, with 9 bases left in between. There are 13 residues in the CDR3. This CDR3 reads CASSFRANQPQHF. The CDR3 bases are TGTGCCAGCAGTTTTAGGGCCAATCAGCCCCAGCATTTT.

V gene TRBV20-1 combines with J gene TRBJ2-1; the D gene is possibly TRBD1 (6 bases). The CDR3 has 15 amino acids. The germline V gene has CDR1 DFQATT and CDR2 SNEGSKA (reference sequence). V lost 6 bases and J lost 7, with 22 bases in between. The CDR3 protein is CSASPHWGLSNEQFF. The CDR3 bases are TGCAGTGCGTCCCCCCACTGGGGGCTTTCGAATGAGCAGTTCTTC.

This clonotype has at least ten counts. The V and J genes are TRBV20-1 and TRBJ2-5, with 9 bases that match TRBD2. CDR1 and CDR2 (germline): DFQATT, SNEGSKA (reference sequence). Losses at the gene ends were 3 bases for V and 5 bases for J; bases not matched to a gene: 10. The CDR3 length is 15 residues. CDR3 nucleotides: TGCAGTGCTAGGTCGGCGGGAGGGCCAGTGGAGACCCAGTACTTC. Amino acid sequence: CSARSAGGPVETQYF.

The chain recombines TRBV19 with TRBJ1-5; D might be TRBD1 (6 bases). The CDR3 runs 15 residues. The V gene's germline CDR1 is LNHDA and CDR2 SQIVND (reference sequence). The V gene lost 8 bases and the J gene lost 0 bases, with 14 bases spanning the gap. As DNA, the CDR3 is TGTGCCAGTCCCTATGGACAGTTTAGCAATCAGCCCCAGCATTTT. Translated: CASPYGQFSNQPQHF.

The CDR3 coding sequence is TGTGCCACCAGCAGACGGGGGGTTCGAGAAAAACTGTTTTTT. This sequence encodes CATSRRGVREKLFF. This chain links TRBV15 with TRBJ1-4; possibly TRBD1 for D (5 bases). Trimming removed 2 bases at V and 8 bases at J, with 12 bases between. The CDR3 spans 14 residues. CDR1 LNHNV and CDR2 YYDKDF come from the germline V gene (reference sequence).

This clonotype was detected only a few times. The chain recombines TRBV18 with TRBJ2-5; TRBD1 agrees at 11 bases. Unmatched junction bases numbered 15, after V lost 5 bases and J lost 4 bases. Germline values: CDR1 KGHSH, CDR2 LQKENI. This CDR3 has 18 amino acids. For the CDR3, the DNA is TGTGCCAGCTCAAGCGGACAGGGGGCGCTTGGACGAGTAGAGACCCAGTACTTC. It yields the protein CASSSGQGALGRVETQYF.

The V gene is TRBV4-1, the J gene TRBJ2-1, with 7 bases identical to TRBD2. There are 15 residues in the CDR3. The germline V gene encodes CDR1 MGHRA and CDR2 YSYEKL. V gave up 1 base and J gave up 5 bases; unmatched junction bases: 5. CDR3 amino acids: CASSQGGRGDNEQFF. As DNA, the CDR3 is TGCGCCAGCAGCCAAGGCGGGAGAGGCGACAATGAGCAGTTCTTC.

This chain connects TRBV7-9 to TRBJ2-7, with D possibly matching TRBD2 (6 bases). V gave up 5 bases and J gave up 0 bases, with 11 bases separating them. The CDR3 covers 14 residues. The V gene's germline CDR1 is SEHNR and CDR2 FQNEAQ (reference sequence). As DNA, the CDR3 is TGTGCCAGCAGCCCGGACTACGTCTCCTACGAGCAGTACTTC. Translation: CASSPDYVSYEQYF. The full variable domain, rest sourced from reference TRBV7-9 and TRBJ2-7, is DTGVSQNPRHKITKRGQNVTFRCDPISEHNRLYWYRQTLGQGPEFLTYFQNEAQLEKSRLLSDRFSAERPKGSFSTLEIQRTEQGDSAMYLCASSPDYVSYEQYFGPGTRLTVT.

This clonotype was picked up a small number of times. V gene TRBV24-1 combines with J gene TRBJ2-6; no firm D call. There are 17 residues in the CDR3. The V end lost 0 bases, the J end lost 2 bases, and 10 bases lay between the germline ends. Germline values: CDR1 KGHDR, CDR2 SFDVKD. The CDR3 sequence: CATSDLQVRAGANVLTF. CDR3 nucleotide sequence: TGTGCCACCAGTGATTTGCAGGTTAGGGCTGGGGCCAACGTCCTGACTTTC.

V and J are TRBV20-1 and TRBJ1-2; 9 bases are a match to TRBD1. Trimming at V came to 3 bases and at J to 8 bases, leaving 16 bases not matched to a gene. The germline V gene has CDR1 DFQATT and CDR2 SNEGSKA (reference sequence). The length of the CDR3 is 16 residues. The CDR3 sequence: CSASPLPGQGPIGYTF. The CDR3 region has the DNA TGCAGTGCTAGCCCCCTGCCGGGACAGGGCCCTATAGGCTACACCTTC.

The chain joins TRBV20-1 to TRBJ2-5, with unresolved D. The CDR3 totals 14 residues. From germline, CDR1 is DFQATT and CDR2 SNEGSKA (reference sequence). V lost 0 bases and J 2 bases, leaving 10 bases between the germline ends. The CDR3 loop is CSARDHTSQETQYF. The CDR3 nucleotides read TGCAGTGCTAGAGATCATACAAGTCAAGAGACCCAGTACTTC.

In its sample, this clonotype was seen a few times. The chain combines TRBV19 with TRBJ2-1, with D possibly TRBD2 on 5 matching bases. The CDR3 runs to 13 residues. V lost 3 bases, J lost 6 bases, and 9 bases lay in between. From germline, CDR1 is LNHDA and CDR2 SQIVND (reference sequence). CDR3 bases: TGTGCCAGTAGTATCGGGATCTTCAATGAGCAGTTCTTC. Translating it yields CASSIGIFNEQFF.

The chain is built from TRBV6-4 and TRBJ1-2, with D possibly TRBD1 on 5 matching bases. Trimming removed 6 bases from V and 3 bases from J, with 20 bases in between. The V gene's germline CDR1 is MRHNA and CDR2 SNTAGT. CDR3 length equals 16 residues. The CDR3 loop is CASRKPRQPEHYGYTF. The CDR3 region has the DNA TGTGCCAGCAGGAAACCCCGACAGCCAGAGCACTATGGCTACACCTTC.

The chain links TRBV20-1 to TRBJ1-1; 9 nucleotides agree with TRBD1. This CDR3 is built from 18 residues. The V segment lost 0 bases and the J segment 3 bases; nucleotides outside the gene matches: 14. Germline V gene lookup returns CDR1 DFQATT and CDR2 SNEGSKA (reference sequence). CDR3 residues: CSARDLDVTGGRHTEAFF. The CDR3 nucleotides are TGCAGTGCTAGAGATCTCGATGTGACAGGGGGTCGCCACACTGAAGCTTTCTTT.

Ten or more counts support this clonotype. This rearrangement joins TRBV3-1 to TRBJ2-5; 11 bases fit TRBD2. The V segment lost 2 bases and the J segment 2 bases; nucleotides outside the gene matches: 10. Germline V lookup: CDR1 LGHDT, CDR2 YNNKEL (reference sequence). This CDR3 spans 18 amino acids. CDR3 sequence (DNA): TGTGCCAGCAGCCAAACCGGGACTAGCGGTGCGAAACAAGAGACCCAGTACTTC. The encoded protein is CASSQTGTSGAKQETQYF.

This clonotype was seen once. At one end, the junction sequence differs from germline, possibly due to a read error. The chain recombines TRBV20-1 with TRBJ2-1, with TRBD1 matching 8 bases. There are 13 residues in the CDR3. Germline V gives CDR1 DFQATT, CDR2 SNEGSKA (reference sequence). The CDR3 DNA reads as TGCAGTGCTAGGGGACAGGTGTTAAATGAGCAGCTCTTC. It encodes CSARGQVLNEQLF.